A single TCR beta chain is shown here with its context. The target antigen is unknown. The data derive from a study of radiotherapy plus CTLA-4 blockade in lung cancer. On the study more broadly: With 31% of patients having disease control, objective responses were seen in approximately 17%. Overall study results and limits: Expansion of tumor-derived TCR clones was observed in blood after radiotherapy plus ipilimumab. Early clonal dynamics of blood T cells, together with interferon-beta, were reported as the best response predictor.

Profiled with immunoSEQ multiplex PCR; TCRdb holds only in-frame clones, not every one. The data contain about 90,000 clones, roughly four fifths of them singletons. CDR3 size: 14 residues. From germline, CDR1 is MNHEY and CDR2 SVGAGI. V lost 4 bases to trimming and J lost 3 bases; unmatched junction nucleotides: 5. The rearrangement joins TRBV6-5 to TRBJ1-2; 7 bases match TRBD1. The origin of this receptor is a human donor with non-small cell lung cancer that progressed on radiotherapy plus ipilimumab. This sample comprised peripheral blood, obtained from a patient treated with radiotherapy plus ipilimumab. This CDR3 reads CASSSAQGDYGYTF. The DNA for the CDR3 is TGTGCCAGCAGTTCCGCGCAGGGGGACTATGGCTACACCTTC.